This entry describes one T cell receptor (beta chain). Produced via immunoSEQ multiplex PCR; TCRdb's table is partial and in-frame only. The sample gives roughly 80,000 clones, 92% of which show up once; 1.4% is in the top ten. These data belong to a study of T cell changes during pregnancy in multiple sclerosis. This CDR3 spans 14 amino acids. Germline loops: CDR1 SGHNT, CDR2 YYREEE (reference sequence). V trimming: 4 bases; J trimming: 4 bases; junction bases outside the gene matches: 8. The rearrangement joins TRBV5-4 to TRBJ2-7; 7 bases agree with TRBD2. The material sequenced was peripheral blood, taken before pregnancy. The clonotype originates from a female donor with multiple sclerosis, enrolled in a pregnancy study. The CDR3 region is CASSPGSGEYEQYF. DNA for the CDR3: TGTGCCAGCAGCCCCGGGAGCGGGGAGTACGAGCAGTACTTC.